This TCR beta chain stems from a study of cytomegalovirus exposure and HLA in healthy donors. Study-wide results and limits: Follow-up analysis later connected one missense variant in DCLRE1C with trimming of TCR beta V- and J-genes. Previous analysis showed most TCR beta V segments were productive about 87% or about 30% of the time. A highly shared variant cluster was judged a likely technical artifact. In a later analysis, HLA-associated beta chains showed higher expansion and lower generation probabilities than comparable chains.

PCR employed 60 Vbeta and 13 Jbeta primers. The repertoire was sequenced with immunoSEQ multiplex PCR; TCRdb's copy has only in-frame clones and lacks some. The data show 150,000 to 200,000 clones, around 77% seen once. V dropped 5 bases and J dropped 4 bases, with 11 bases sitting between them. Germline V gives CDR1 SEHNR, CDR2 FQNEAQ (reference sequence). The CDR3 is 14 residues long. With regard to this clone: Its antigen is unidentified.

This receptor was identified in a woman in her twenties or thirties in good health and CMV-seronegative. The source material was PBMCs. The chain employs TRBV7-9 and TRBJ2-2; no clear D gene. The CDR3, as DNA: TGTGCCAGCAGCACTGACACTTCCACCGGGGAGCTGTTTTTT. Translation: CASSTDTSTGELFF.